This is a list of T cell receptor beta chains from one sample in a study of blood T cell repertoires in COVID-19. The method was immunoSEQ multiplex PCR; TCRdb's version includes in-frame clones alone and lacks a portion of them. The data hold 150,000 to 200,000 clones, with about three quarters observed a single time. The sequencing sample was made of peripheral blood. The receptors here all came from a woman in her 70s with acute or convalescent COVID-19. Each CDR3 is given with its conserved first and last residue. D genes are given only for firm matches. The listing skips clone size in some rows; elsewhere it reads once, few, many or a size class.

j_gene | d_gene | v_gene | abundance | CDR3aa | CDR3nt
TRBJ2-3 | NA | TRBV27 | NA | CASSPGYSRATDTQYF | TGTGCCAGCAGTCCCGGGTATTCACGAGCCACAGATACGCAGTATTTT
TRBJ2-1 | NA | TRBV18 | NA | CASSPPVFSQFF | TGTGCCAGCTCACCACCGGTATTTAGCCAGTTCTTC
TRBJ2-7 | NA | TRBV5-1 | NA | CASSPAQGKGYEQYF | TGCGCCAGCAGCCCGGCCCAGGGAAAGGGCTACGAGCAGTACTTC
TRBJ2-5 | TRBD2 | TRBV3-1/TRBV3-2 | NA | CASSQGPQAGGETQYF | TGTGCCAGCAGCCAAGGGCCTCAAGCGGGAGGGGAGACCCAGTACTTC
TRBJ2-2 | NA | TRBV9 | NA | CASSDNGQNTGELFF | TGTGCCAGCAGCGACAATGGACAGAACACCGGGGAGCTGTTTTTT
TRBJ2-1 | TRBD2 | TRBV4-1 | NA | CASSQGLAGGVEDEQFF | TGCGCCAGCAGCCAAGGACTAGCGGGAGGCGTTGAGGATGAGCAGTTCTTC
TRBJ2-2 | NA | TRBV2 | NA | CASSLSNTGELFF | TGTGCCAGCAGCCTCAGTAACACCGGGGAGCTGTTTTTT
TRBJ2-7 | NA | TRBV7-9 | NA | CASSLNTPYEQYF | TGTGCCAGCAGCCTCAACACCCCCTACGAGCAGTACTTC
TRBJ2-7 | TRBD2 | TRBV5-6 | NA | CASSLGGSYGYEQYF | TGTGCCAGCAGCTTGGGCGGGAGTTATGGCTACGAGCAGTACTTC
TRBJ2-1 | NA | TRBV19 | NA | CASTPGSGFEQFF | TGTGCCAGTACTCCGGGATCGGGGTTTGAGCAGTTCTTC
TRBJ2-2 | NA | TRBV24-1 | NA | CATSDLSLGKPGELFF | TGTGCCACCAGTGATTTGAGTCTGGGCAAACCCGGGGAGCTGTTTTTT
TRBJ1-6 | NA | TRBV12-3/TRBV12-4 | few | CASRPGHSPLHF | TGTGCCAGCAGACCAGGGCATTCACCCCTCCACTTT
TRBJ1-1 | NA | TRBV7-6 | NA | CASSPSAGMNTEAFF | TGTGCCAGCAGCCCGAGTGCAGGGATGAACACTGAAGCTTTCTTT
TRBJ1-2 | NA | TRBV3-1/TRBV3-2 | few | CASSQESQGIGGYTF | TGTGCCAGCAGCCAAGAAAGTCAGGGGATTGGTGGCTACACCTTC
TRBJ1-4 | NA | TRBV5-1 | NA | CASSLGRGANEELFF | TGCGCCAGCAGCTTGGGGCGAGGAGCTAATGAAGAACTGTTTTTT
TRBJ1-4 | NA | TRBV9 | many | CASSVGGAREKLFF | TGTGCCAGCAGCGTTGGAGGGGCGCGCGAAAAACTGTTTTTT
TRBJ2-3 | TRBD2 | TRBV15 | NA | CATSRAGGHAQMAQYF | TGTGCCACCAGCAGAGCGGGGGGTCACGCACAGATGGCGCAGTATTTT
TRBJ2-2 | TRBD1 | TRBV5-6 | NA | CASSFGTGGTGELFF | TGTGCCAGCAGCTTCGGGACAGGGGGGACCGGGGAGCTGTTTTTT
TRBJ1-2 | TRBD1 | TRBV29-1 | NA | CSAEDRVSGYTF | TGCAGCGCCGAAGACAGGGTTTCTGGCTACACCTTC
TRBJ1-5 | TRBD1 | TRBV5-1 | NA | CASSPRTGAGQPQHF | TGCGCCAGCAGCCCCCGGACAGGGGCTGGTCAGCCCCAGCATTTT
TRBJ2-5 | NA | TRBV6-5 | few | CASSYRGTQYF | TGTGCCAGCAGTTACAGAGGGACCCAGTACTTC
TRBJ1-5 | NA | TRBV12-5 | NA | CASGLQGNQPQHF | TGTGCTAGTGGGTTACAGGGTAATCAGCCCCAGCATTTT
TRBJ1-3 | NA | TRBV18 | NA | CASSPTGSGNTIYF | TGTGCCAGCTCGCCTACAGGCTCTGGAAACACCATATATTTT
TRBJ1-2 | NA | TRBV7-9 | NA | CASSLSSGYTF | TGTGCCAGCAGCTTGTCGTCTGGCTACACCTTC
TRBJ2-1 | TRBD2 | TRBV19 | NA | CASSMRGLAGGPFNEQFF | TGTGCCAGTAGTATGAGAGGACTAGCGGGAGGGCCATTCAATGAGCAGTTCTTC
TRBJ2-2 | NA | TRBV5-5 | NA | CASSLSSSLSGELFF | TGTGCCAGCAGCTTGTCGTCCAGTCTCAGCGGGGAGCTGTTTTTT
TRBJ2-5 | NA | TRBV30 | NA | CAWSNRGGETQYF | TGTGCCTGGAGCAACCGAGGGGGTGAGACCCAGTACTTC
TRBJ1-3 | NA | TRBV5-1 | once | CASSLKSLHGSGNTIYF | TGCGCCAGCAGCTTAAAATCTTTACATGGCTCTGGAAACACCATATATTTT
TRBJ2-2 | NA | TRBV18 | NA | CASSLSGAITGELFF | TGTGCCAGCTCGCTCAGTGGGGCTATCACCGGGGAGCTGTTTTTT
TRBJ2-3 | NA | TRBV5-1 | few | CASSSFAQGTDTQYF | TGCGCCAGCAGCTCCTTTGCGCAGGGAACAGATACGCAGTATTTT
TRBJ2-3 | NA | TRBV7-9 | NA | CASSPERYTDTQYF | TGTGCCAGCAGTCCAGAGCGGTACACAGATACGCAGTATTTT
TRBJ2-7 | TRBD2 | TRBV18 | few | CASSQSGSSDEQYF | TGTGCCAGCTCACAAAGCGGGAGCTCGGACGAGCAGTACTTC
TRBJ1-1 | TRBD1 | TRBV6-4 | NA | CASSAGGGLVNTEAFF | TGTGCCAGCAGTGCAGGGGGTGGGTTGGTCAACACTGAAGCTTTCTTT
TRBJ2-7 | TRBD1 | TRBV5-1 | few | CASSNGQGGGYEQYF | TGCGCCAGCAGCAACGGACAGGGTGGTGGCTACGAGCAGTACTTC
TRBJ1-4 | NA | TRBV6-6 | NA | CASTRDNGKLFF | TGTGCCAGCACCCGGGACAACGGAAAACTGTTTTTT
TRBJ2-3 | NA | TRBV24-1 | NA | CATGGTADTQYF | TGTGCCACCGGCGGGACGGCAGATACGCAGTATTTT
TRBJ2-2 | TRBD1 | TRBV7-9 | NA | CASSPGQSTGELFF | TGTGCCAGCAGTCCGGGACAGAGCACCGGGGAGCTGTTTTTT
TRBJ1-3 | NA | TRBV7-3 | NA | CASSLTGGFGNTIYF | TGTGCCAGCAGCTTAACCGGGGGATTTGGAAACACCATATATTTT
TRBJ2-1 | TRBD2 | TRBV5-1 | NA | CASSSLAGGSYNEQFF | TGCGCCAGCAGCTCCTTAGCGGGAGGGTCCTACAATGAGCAGTTCTTC
TRBJ1-2 | NA | TRBV2 | NA | CASSDWVGGGYTF | TGTGCCAGCAGTGATTGGGTCGGAGGTGGCTACACCTTC
TRBJ2-3 | NA | TRBV15 | NA | CATSRDSRQFTDTQYF | TGTGCCACCAGCAGAGATTCCAGGCAATTCACAGATACGCAGTATTTT
TRBJ1-1 | TRBD1 | TRBV6-2/TRBV6-3 | NA | CASSLDRANTEAFF | TGTGCCAGCAGTCTGGACAGGGCGAACACTGAAGCTTTCTTT
TRBJ2-7 | NA | TRBV29-1 | NA | CSVDGGNRYEQYF | TGCAGCGTTGATGGGGGGAATCGGTACGAGCAGTACTTC
TRBJ2-3 | NA | TRBV24-1 | once | CATSKDPGLQADTQYF | TGTGCCACCTCAAAGGATCCGGGACTTCAGGCAGATACGCAGTATTTT
TRBJ2-1 | NA | TRBV4-2 | NA | CASSIETGTYNEQFF | TGTGCCAGCAGCATCGAGACAGGTACCTACAATGAGCAGTTCTTC
TRBJ2-7 | NA | TRBV5-4 | NA | CASSLARRGSYEQYF | TGTGCCAGCAGCTTGGCCCGACGGGGGTCCTACGAGCAGTACTTC
TRBJ1-5 | TRBD1 | TRBV5-6 | NA | CASSPDRDQPQHF | TGTGCCAGCAGCCCTGACAGGGATCAGCCCCAGCATTTT
TRBJ2-7 | TRBD2 | TRBV4-2 | NA | CASSQELAGEIYEQYF | TGTGCCAGCAGCCAGGAGCTAGCGGGAGAAATCTACGAGCAGTACTTC